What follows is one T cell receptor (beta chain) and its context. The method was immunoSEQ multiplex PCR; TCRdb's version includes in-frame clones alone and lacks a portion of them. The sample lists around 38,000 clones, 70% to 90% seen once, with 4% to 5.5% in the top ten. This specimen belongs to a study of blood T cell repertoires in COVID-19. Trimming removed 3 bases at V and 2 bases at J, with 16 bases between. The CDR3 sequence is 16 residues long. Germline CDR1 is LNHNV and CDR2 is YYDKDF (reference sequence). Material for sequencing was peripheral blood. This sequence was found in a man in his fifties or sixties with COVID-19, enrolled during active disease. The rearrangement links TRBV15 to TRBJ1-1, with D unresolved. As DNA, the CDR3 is TGTGCCACCAGCAGTCGGCGTAACGGAGTCAACACTGAAGCTTTCTTT. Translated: CATSSRRNGVNTEAFF. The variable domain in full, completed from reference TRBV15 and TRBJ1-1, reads DAMVIQNPRYQVTQFGKPVTLSCSQTLNHNVMYWYQQKSSQAPKLLFHYYDKDFNNEADTPDNFQSRRPNTSFCFLDIRSPGLGDTAMYLCATSSRRNGVNTEAFFGQGTRLTVV.